These 21 T cell receptor beta chains originate from one sample sequenced in a study of pediatric ulcerative colitis. Produced via immunoSEQ multiplex PCR; TCRdb's table is partial and in-frame only. The sample includes under 70,000 clones, around 86% of them seen just once. Sequencing was performed on blood. These TCRs come from a boy between 10 and 17 years old who was a control in a study of pediatric ulcerative colitis.

V gene TRBV15 combines with J gene TRBJ1-2; D possibly corresponds to TRBD1 (6 bases). This CDR3 region has 14 residues. V lost 3 bases to trimming and J lost 5 bases, with 13 bases between them. Germline-derived CDR1 and CDR2 are LNHNV and YYDKDF (reference sequence). CDR3 amino acids: CATSRETGRYGYTF. The CDR3 DNA follows: TGTGCCACCAGCAGGGAAACAGGGAGGTATGGCTACACCTTC.

The gene calls are TRBV7-2 and TRBJ1-3; TRBD1 matches 7 bases. The CDR3 covers 17 residues. Germline CDR1 is SGHTA and CDR2 is FQGNSA. The trim removed 5 bases at V and 2 bases at J, leaving 12 bases unmatched. The CDR3 is CASSPLYVRGTGNTIYF. Written as DNA, the CDR3 is TGTGCCAGCAGCCCCTTATACGTCAGGGGGACTGGAAACACCATATATTTT.

This clone has only one observation. This sequence joins TRBV2 and TRBJ1-1; D gene ambiguous. CDR1 SNHLY and CDR2 FYNNEI come from the germline V gene. This CDR3 has 13 amino acids. Between the trimmed V and J ends, which lost 6 bases and 1 base, there was a span of 9 bases. The CDR3 protein is CASRDHSNTEAFF. The DNA of the CDR3 is TGTGCCAGCAGAGACCATTCGAACACTGAAGCTTTCTTT. Full variable domain (missing parts from reference TRBV2 and TRBJ1-1): EPEVTQTPSHQVTQMGQEVILRCVPISNHLYFYWYRQILGQKVEFLVSFYNNEISEKSEIFDDQFSVERPDGSNFTLKIRSTKLEDSAMYFCASRDHSNTEAFFGQGTRLTVV.

This clone was observed once. This chain joins TRBV7-2 and TRBJ2-7; D uncertain. Per germline, CDR1 SGHTA and CDR2 FQGNSA. This CDR3 region has 12 residues. V dropped 4 bases and J dropped 1 base, with 5 bases sitting between them. In DNA, the CDR3 is TGTGCCAGCAGCTGGGAATCCTACGAGCAGTACTTC. Translated, it gives CASSWESYEQYF.

This sequence joins TRBV5-1 and TRBJ1-4; D not resolved. V lost 4 bases, J lost 8 bases, and 12 bases lay in between. The CDR3 totals 13 residues. Germline values: CDR1 SGHRS, CDR2 YFSETQ. Written as DNA, the CDR3 is TGCGCCAGCAGCGCGGGCCCTAGCGAAAAACTGTTTTTT. Translated, it gives CASSAGPSEKLFF. The complete variable domain, with remaining parts taken from reference TRBV5-1 and TRBJ1-4, reads KAGVTQTPRYLIKTRGQQVTLSCSPISGHRSVSWYQQTPGQGLQFLFEYFSETQRNKGNFPGRFSGRQFSNSRSEMNVSTLELGDSALYLCASSAGPSEKLFFGSGTQLSVL.

The V gene is TRBV9, the J gene TRBJ2-6; D call uncertain. The CDR3 covers 15 residues. CDR1 is SGDLS, CDR2 YYNGEE, per germline. The V end lost 5 bases, the J end lost 0 bases, and 9 bases lay between the germline ends. CDR3 in amino acids: CASRGMGSGANVLTF. The CDR3 DNA follows: TGTGCCAGCAGGGGGATGGGCTCTGGGGCCAACGTCCTGACTTTC.

This clone has just a few counts. The chain recombines TRBV19 with TRBJ1-1, with D possibly TRBD1 on 5 matching bases. The CDR3 has 12 amino acids. The V gene's germline CDR1 is LNHDA and CDR2 SQIVND (reference sequence). Trimming cost V 8 bases and J 4 bases, with 11 bases left between them. In nucleotides, the CDR3 is TGTGCCAGTCTCGGGGGGTTCACTGAAGCTTTCTTT. Its protein product is CASLGGFTEAFF. The variable domain in full, completed from reference TRBV19 and TRBJ1-1, reads DGGITQSPKYLFRKEGQNVTLSCEQNLNHDAMYWYRQDPGQGLRLIYYSQIVNDFQKGDIAEGYSVSREKKESFPLTVTSAQKNPTAFYLCASLGGFTEAFFGQGTRLTVV.

This clone was found a few times. V gene TRBV9 combines with J gene TRBJ2-7, with D possibly TRBD1 on 6 matching bases. CDR3 size: 14 residues. Trimming cost V 4 bases and J 2 bases, with 13 bases left between them. Germline values: CDR1 SGDLS, CDR2 YYNGEE. The CDR3, as DNA: TGTGCCAGCAGCAGAAGGGACATTCCCTACGAGCAGTACTTC. Its translation is CASSRRDIPYEQYF.

The chain's CDR3 is CASSETGGIYGYTF. The CDR3 DNA sequence: TGTGCCAGCAGCGAGACAGGGGGCATCTATGGCTACACCTTC. The rearrangement uses TRBV9 and TRBJ1-2, with TRBD1 identical over 10 bases. There are 14 residues in the CDR3. Germline values: CDR1 SGDLS, CDR2 YYNGEE. V lost 3 bases and J lost 4; bases outside the gene matches: 3.

V and J are TRBV21-1 and TRBJ2-6; TRBD1, the table's D call, lacks a check against the DNA. TRBV21-1 represents a pseudogene. The CDR3 runs 18 residues. Written as DNA, the CDR3 is TGTGCCAGCATCCCAGGGATCCAAACGGTCTCTGGGGCCAACGTCCTGACTTTC. It specifies CASIPGIQTVSGANVLTF.

This clone was counted once. The DNA of the CDR3 is TGTGCCAGCAGCCCATCCCCTGCGGGAGGTTTCACAGATACGCAGTATTTT. It translates to CASSPSPAGGFTDTQYF. The V call is TRBV9, the J call TRBJ2-3, with 8 bases fitting TRBD2. Looked up from germline, CDR1 is SGDLS and CDR2 is YYNGEE. This CDR3 comprises 17 residues. V gave up 4 bases and J gave up 2 bases; unmatched junction bases: 12. The complete variable domain, with remaining parts taken from reference TRBV9 and TRBJ2-3, reads DSGVTQTPKHLITATGQRVTLRCSPRSGDLSVYWYQQSLDQGLQFLIQYYNGEERAKGNILERFSAQQFPDLHSELNLSSLELGDSALYFCASSPSPAGGFTDTQYFGPGTRLTVL.

The rearrangement joins TRBV11-2 to TRBJ2-5; perhaps TRBD1 as D (6 bases). Germline CDR1 reads SGHAT; CDR2 reads FQNNGV. Trimming pared 1 base from V and 3 bases from J, leaving 15 bases between. The length of the CDR3 is 16 residues. In DNA form, the CDR3 reads TGTGCCAGCAGCTTAGTTTTGGCCAGGGGAGAAGAGACCCAGTACTTC. This encodes CASSLVLARGEETQYF.

The chain combines TRBV6-5 with TRBJ2-1; D is unresolved. The CDR3 sequence is 13 residues long. The ends were cut back, 4 bases at V and 4 bases at J, with 8 bases in the middle. Per the germline V gene, CDR1 is MNHEY and CDR2 is SVGAGI. The DNA for the CDR3 is TGTGCCAGCAGTTCCAGACGGTACAATGAGCAGTTCTTC. Its protein product is CASSSRRYNEQFF.

The genes are TRBV11-2 and TRBJ1-4; 9 bases agree with TRBD1. CDR1 and CDR2 (germline): SGHAT, FQNNGV. The CDR3 covers 15 residues. After removal of 5 bases from V and 7 bases from J, the junction contained 8 bases not matched to a gene. The CDR3 region is CASSQGQGWSEKLFF. The CDR3 DNA sequence: TGTGCCAGCAGCCAGGGACAGGGATGGAGTGAAAAACTGTTTTTT.

This clone was observed a few times. This chain connects TRBV4-2 to TRBJ2-1; 12 nucleotides line up with TRBD2. V lost 4 bases and J lost 6; bases outside the gene matches: 7. The CDR3 is 16 residues long. CDR1 LGHNA and CDR2 YNFKEQ come from the germline V gene. Here the CDR3 reads CASSRTLAGGPNEQFF. The CDR3, as DNA: TGTGCCAGCAGCCGGACGCTAGCGGGGGGGCCCAATGAGCAGTTCTTC.

This clone showed up just once. J is TRBJ2-7 and V is TRBV11-2; D tentatively reads TRBD1 or TRBD2 (5 bases each). Per germline, CDR1 SGHAT and CDR2 FQNNGV. The V and J ends lost 0 bases and 3 bases respectively, with 15 bases between them. CDR3 length equals 16 residues. The CDR3 DNA is TGTGCCAGCAGCTTAGAGAACCAGGGAGCCTTCTACGAGCAGTACTTC. This encodes CASSLENQGAFYEQYF.

Only one count was recorded for this clone. The chain is built from TRBV10-3 and TRBJ2-7; 8 bases align to TRBD1. This CDR3 contains 16 residues. V shed 6 bases, J shed 0 bases, and the junction held 10 bases outside the gene matches. In germline, CDR1 is ENHRY, CDR2 SYGVKD. The CDR3 reads CAIRDQGQGSSYEQYF. CDR3 in DNA: TGTGCCATCAGGGACCAAGGACAGGGATCCTCCTACGAGCAGTACTTC.

The rearrangement joins TRBV27 to TRBJ2-3; 7 nucleotides align to TRBD2. Trimming removed 6 bases from V and 3 bases from J; junction bases left unmatched: 15. Germline assignment: CDR1 MNHEY and CDR2 SMNVEV (reference sequence). This CDR3 contains 17 residues. CDR3 DNA sequence: TGTGCCAGCAGGCCAATCACGGGAGGAGATTGGACAGATACGCAGTATTTT. Translated, it gives CASRPITGGDWTDTQYF.

The V call is TRBV5-4, the J call TRBJ1-2; 10 nucleotides agree with TRBD1. The CDR3 sequence is 15 residues long. J was trimmed by 7 bases and V by 3 bases; bases with no gene match: 9. Germline V gene sequence: CDR1 SGHNT, CDR2 YYREEE (reference sequence). The CDR3 DNA follows: TGTGCCAGCAGCTCGCCCCGGGACAGGGGTAGTGGCTACACCTTC. Amino acids: CASSSPRDRGSGYTF.

The chain has TRBV5-1 and TRBJ2-1; 9 nucleotides align to TRBD2. The trim removed 7 bases at V and 5 bases at J, leaving 10 bases unmatched. CDR1 and CDR2 (germline): SGHRS, YFSETQ. This CDR3 region has 15 residues. This CDR3 is CASSGLAGPNNEQFF. DNA of the CDR3: TGCGCCAGCTCTGGTCTAGCGGGACCGAACAATGAGCAGTTCTTC.

This chain links TRBV4-3 with TRBJ2-2; D is perhaps TRBD1 (5 bases). V was cut by 1 base and J by 5 bases, with 11 bases left in between. CDR3 length equals 15 residues. Germline V gene sequence: CDR1 LGHNA, CDR2 YSLEER. For the CDR3, the DNA is TGCGCCAGCAGCCAAGTCGACAGAATGACCGGGGAGCTGTTTTTT. This encodes CASSQVDRMTGELFF.